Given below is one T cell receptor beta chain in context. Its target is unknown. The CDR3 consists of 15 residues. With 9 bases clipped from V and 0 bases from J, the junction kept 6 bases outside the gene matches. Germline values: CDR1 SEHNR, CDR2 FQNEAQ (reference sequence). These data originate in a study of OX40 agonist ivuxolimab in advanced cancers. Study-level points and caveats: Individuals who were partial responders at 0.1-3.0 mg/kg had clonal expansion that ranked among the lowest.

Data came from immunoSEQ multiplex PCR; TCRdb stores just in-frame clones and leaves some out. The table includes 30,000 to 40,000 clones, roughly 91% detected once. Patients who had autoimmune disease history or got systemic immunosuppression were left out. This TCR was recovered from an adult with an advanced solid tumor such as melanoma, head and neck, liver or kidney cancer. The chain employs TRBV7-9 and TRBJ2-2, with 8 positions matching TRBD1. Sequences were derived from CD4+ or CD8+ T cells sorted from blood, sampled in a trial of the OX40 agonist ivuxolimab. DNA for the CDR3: TGTGCCAGTACTCAGGGGGCGGCGAACACCGGGGAGCTGTTTTTT. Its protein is CASTQGAANTGELFF. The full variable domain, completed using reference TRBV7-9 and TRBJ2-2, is DTGVSQNPRHKITKRGQNVTFRCDPISEHNRLYWYRQTLGQGPEFLTYFQNEAQLEKSRLLSDRFSAERPKGSFSTLEIQRTEQGDSAMYLCASTQGAANTGELFFGEGSRLTVL.